The rows below give T cell receptor beta chains drawn from one sample of a study of blood T cell repertoires in COVID-19. Generated by immunoSEQ multiplex PCR, the TCRdb table keeps only in-frame clones and is missing some. The sample shows around 200,000 clones, around 86% of them seen only once. Sequencing input: PBMCs or T cells enriched from blood (not recorded which). These receptor sequences come from a middle-aged woman with acute COVID-19. The CDR3 runs from the conserved cysteine through the conserved F or W. Each record gives: clone size, V gene, D gene, J gene, CDR3 protein, CDR3 DNA. D genes are given only for firm matches. Clone sizes are given selectively: once, few, many, or a class where the clone is expanded.

-	TRBV2	-	TRBJ1-4	CASSELTLDEKLFF	TGTGCCAGCAGTGAGTTGACACTCGACGAAAAACTGTTTTTT
-	TRBV27	TRBD2	TRBJ2-1	CASSIQRGNNEQFF	TGTGCCAGCAGTATCCAGCGGGGTAACAATGAGCAGTTCTTC
-	TRBV9	-	TRBJ1-5	CASSVDSNSNQPQHF	TGTGCCAGCAGCGTAGACAGTAATAGCAATCAGCCCCAGCATTTT
-	TRBV2	-	TRBJ1-2	CASSDSGFFNYGYTF	TGTGCCAGCAGTGATTCAGGGTTCTTTAACTATGGCTACACCTTC
-	TRBV24-1	TRBD1	TRBJ1-4	CATSEPPSGTGPEKLFF	TGTGCCACCAGTGAGCCTCCCTCCGGGACAGGGCCTGAAAAACTGTTTTTT
-	TRBV27	-	TRBJ1-4	CASSLTEGGKLFF	TGTGCCAGCAGTTTAACAGAGGGAGGAAAACTGTTTTTT
once	TRBV7-9	-	TRBJ1-2	CAIKEGGYTF	TGTGCCATCAAGGAGGGTGGCTACACCTTC
-	TRBV11-2	-	TRBJ2-5	CASSFWGAQYF	TGTGCCAGCAGCTTCTGGGGGGCCCAGTACTTC
-	TRBV3-1/TRBV3-2	-	TRBJ1-1	CASSQDRLRQPMNTEAFF	TGTGCCAGCAGCCAAGATAGGCTGCGACAACCGATGAACACTGAAGCTTTCTTT
-	TRBV29-1	-	TRBJ1-1	CSVGTGFNTEAFF	TGCAGCGTTGGAACCGGGTTTAACACTGAAGCTTTCTTT
-	TRBV5-1	TRBD1	TRBJ1-1	CASSRGQDSMNTEAFF	TGCGCCAGCAGCCGTGGACAGGACTCAATGAACACTGAAGCTTTCTTT
once	TRBV9	-	TRBJ1-1	CASSVVGGNTEAFF	TGTGCCAGCAGCGTAGTTGGGGGGAATACTGAAGCTTTCTTT
-	TRBV27	TRBD1	TRBJ1-1	CASSFTGVNEAFF	TGTGCCAGCAGTTTTACAGGGGTCAATGAAGCTTTCTTT
once	TRBV11-1	-	TRBJ1-2	CASSSRRHADGYTF	TGTGCCAGCAGCTCCCGTAGGCACGCGGATGGCTACACCTTC
-	TRBV5-4	TRBD2	TRBJ2-1	CASSLDTSGGIYNEQFF	TGTGCCAGCAGCTTGGATACTAGCGGGGGGATCTACAATGAGCAGTTCTTC
few	TRBV5-5	-	TRBJ1-2	CASSPGPVNYGYTF	TGTGCCAGCAGCCCGGGTCCGGTGAACTATGGCTACACCTTC
once	TRBV6-2/TRBV6-3	-	TRBJ2-1	CASSYSGNEQFF	TGTGCCAGCAGTTACTCCGGCAATGAGCAGTTCTTC
once	TRBV7-2	TRBD1	TRBJ1-2	CASTSDRAGGYTF	TGTGCCAGCACCTCGGACAGGGCCGGTGGCTACACCTTC
-	TRBV18	-	TRBJ1-1	CASSPSQNTEAFF	TGTGCCAGCTCCCCATCCCAGAACACTGAAGCTTTCTTT
-	TRBV9	-	TRBJ2-7	CASSDPSASSYEQYF	TGTGCCAGCAGCGACCCTAGCGCGAGCTCCTACGAGCAGTACTTC
-	TRBV3-1/TRBV3-2	-	TRBJ1-3	CASSQRGTGTGNTIYF	TGTGCCAGCAGCCAAAGGGGTACGGGTACTGGAAACACCATATATTTT
-	TRBV6-5	-	TRBJ2-2	CASIARAVSGELFF	TGTGCCAGCATTGCCAGGGCAGTATCAGGGGAGCTGTTTTTT
-	TRBV5-1	TRBD1	TRBJ1-1	CASSHRDSGTEAFF	TGCGCCAGCAGCCACCGGGACAGTGGGACTGAAGCTTTCTTT
-	TRBV7-3	-	TRBJ1-1	CASSSWAVEMNTEAFF	TGTGCCAGCAGCTCATGGGCCGTTGAGATGAACACTGAAGCTTTCTTT
-	TRBV12-3/TRBV12-4	-	TRBJ2-7	CASSFSGLDEQYF	TGTGCCAGCAGTTTCTCAGGGTTAGACGAGCAGTACTTC
few	TRBV9	-	TRBJ1-3	CASSEAGAFSGNTIYF	TGTGCCAGCAGCGAGGCAGGGGCCTTCTCTGGAAACACCATATATTTT
-	TRBV7-3	TRBD1	TRBJ1-1	CASSPGQGGMNTEAFF	TGTGCCAGCAGCCCAGGACAGGGGGGAATGAACACTGAAGCTTTCTTT
-	TRBV6-5	-	TRBJ1-2	CASRGGVTNYGYTF	TGTGCCAGCAGAGGAGGCGTTACTAACTATGGCTACACCTTC
few	TRBV19	-	TRBJ2-3	CASSIAGAGADTQYF	TGTGCCAGTAGTATAGCGGGGGCGGGGGCAGATACGCAGTATTTT
-	TRBV7-8	-	TRBJ2-6	CASSLDRFGANVLTF	TGTGCCAGCAGCTTAGACAGGTTTGGGGCCAACGTCCTGACTTTC
-	TRBV7-8	-	TRBJ1-1	CASSLIHITNTEAFF	TGTGCCAGCAGCTTAATACACATTACGAACACTGAAGCTTTCTTT
-	TRBV18	-	TRBJ1-1	CASSRTGNSEAFF	TGTGCCAGCTCACGTACAGGGAACTCTGAAGCTTTCTTT
once	TRBV27	TRBD2	TRBJ2-3	CASLGLAGGTDTQYF	TGTGCCAGTCTTGGACTAGCGGGGGGGACAGATACGCAGTATTTT
-	TRBV5-1	TRBD1	TRBJ1-1	CASQKGQGSTEAFF	TGCGCCAGCCAAAAAGGACAGGGGAGCACTGAAGCTTTCTTT
-	TRBV30	-	TRBJ1-5	CAWSVGGWGGYSNQPQHF	TGTGCCTGGAGTGTGGGGGGCTGGGGGGGGTATAGCAATCAGCCCCAGCATTTT
-	TRBV19	-	TRBJ2-3	CASSILPGGSTDTQYF	TGTGCCAGTAGTATCCTGCCGGGGGGCAGCACAGATACGCAGTATTTT
-	TRBV10-3	-	TRBJ1-5	CAISESAPRGNQPQHF	TGTGCCATCAGTGAGTCTGCACCGCGGGGTAATCAGCCCCAGCATTTT
once	TRBV2	-	TRBJ1-5	CASSVPQTEKNQPQHF	TGTGCCAGCAGTGTGCCGCAAACAGAAAAGAATCAGCCCCAGCATTTT
-	TRBV6-5	TRBD1	TRBJ2-5	CASSRGQGPGETQYF	TGTGCCAGCAGTCGGGGACAGGGGCCGGGGGAGACCCAGTACTTC
-	TRBV7-2	-	TRBJ1-6	CASSLMGADNSPLHF	TGTGCCAGCAGCTTGATGGGGGCGGATAATTCACCCCTCCACTTT
-	TRBV19	-	TRBJ2-4	CASSIGQAPHYF	TGTGCCAGTAGTATAGGGCAGGCTCCACATTACTTC
-	TRBV29-1	-	TRBJ2-1	CSVDIGGSYNEQFF	TGCAGCGTTGATATTGGGGGGTCCTACAATGAGCAGTTCTTC
-	TRBV30	TRBD1	TRBJ1-2	CAWGGGSKGYTF	TGTGCCTGGGGAGGGGGCTCTAAGGGCTACACCTTC
-	TRBV27	-	TRBJ1-6	CASRIRGAYNSPLHF	TGTGCCAGCAGGATCAGGGGCGCCTATAATTCACCCCTCCACTTT
-	TRBV11-2	TRBD2	TRBJ2-1	CASSLGRGGAGNEQFF	TGTGCCAGCAGCTTAGGACGCGGGGGGGCTGGCAATGAGCAGTTCTTC
-	TRBV6-2/TRBV6-3	-	TRBJ1-1	CASSYSRVNTEAFF	TGTGCCAGCAGTTACTCCAGGGTTAACACTGAAGCTTTCTTT
-	TRBV20-1	-	TRBJ1-5	CSASQGTTQPQHF	TGCAGTGCTAGTCAGGGGACTACGCAGCCCCAGCATTTT
-	TRBV18	TRBD2	TRBJ2-5	CASSPALAGIKETQYF	TGTGCCAGCTCACCGGCTCTAGCGGGGATAAAAGAGACCCAGTACTTC
-	TRBV19	TRBD2	TRBJ2-1	CASSMSGGKSNEQFF	TGTGCCAGTAGTATGAGCGGGGGGAAGTCCAATGAGCAGTTCTTC
-	TRBV11-1	TRBD1	TRBJ1-1	CASRSGQGYTEAFF	TGTGCCAGCAGATCGGGACAGGGGTACACTGAAGCTTTCTTT
-	TRBV11-2	TRBD1	TRBJ2-1	CASSFSRTGFNEQFF	TGTGCCAGCAGCTTCTCCCGGACAGGGTTCAATGAGCAGTTCTTC
-	TRBV5-1	-	TRBJ1-4	CASSFGTDEKLFF	TGCGCCAGCAGCTTCGGGACTGATGAAAAACTGTTTTTT
-	TRBV18	TRBD1	TRBJ1-6	CASSYDRVNSPLHF	TGTGCCAGCTCATACGACAGGGTGAATTCACCCCTCCACTTT
-	TRBV7-9	-	TRBJ1-1	CASSFEVTEAFF	TGTGCCAGCAGCTTCGAGGTCACTGAAGCTTTCTTT